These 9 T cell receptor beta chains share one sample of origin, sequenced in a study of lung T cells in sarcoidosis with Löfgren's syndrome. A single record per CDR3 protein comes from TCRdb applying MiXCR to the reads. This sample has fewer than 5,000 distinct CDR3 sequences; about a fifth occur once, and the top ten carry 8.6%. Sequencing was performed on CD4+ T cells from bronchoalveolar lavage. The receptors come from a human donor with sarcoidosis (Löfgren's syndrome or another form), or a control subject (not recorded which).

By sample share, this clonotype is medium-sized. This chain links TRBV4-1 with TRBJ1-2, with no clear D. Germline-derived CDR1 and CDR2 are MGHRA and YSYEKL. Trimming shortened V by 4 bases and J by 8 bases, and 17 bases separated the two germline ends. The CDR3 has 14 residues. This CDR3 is CASSPRDPFEGYTF. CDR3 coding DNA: TGCGCCAGCAGCCCAAGAGACCCGTTTGAGGGCTACACCTTC.

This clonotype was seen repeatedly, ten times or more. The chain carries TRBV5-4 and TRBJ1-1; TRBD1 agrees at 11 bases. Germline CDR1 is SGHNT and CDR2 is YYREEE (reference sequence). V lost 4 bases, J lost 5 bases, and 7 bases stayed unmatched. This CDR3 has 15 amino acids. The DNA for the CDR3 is TGTGCCAGCAGCGGTCGGGACAGGGGGTATACTGAAGCTTTCTTT. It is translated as CASSGRDRGYTEAFF.

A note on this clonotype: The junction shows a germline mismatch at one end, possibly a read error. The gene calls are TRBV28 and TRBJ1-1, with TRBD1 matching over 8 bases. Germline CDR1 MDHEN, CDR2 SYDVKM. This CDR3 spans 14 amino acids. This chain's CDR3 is CASSPTGDRGEASF. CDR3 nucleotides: TGTGCCAGCAGTCCGACAGGGGACCGGGGTGAAGCTTCCTTT.

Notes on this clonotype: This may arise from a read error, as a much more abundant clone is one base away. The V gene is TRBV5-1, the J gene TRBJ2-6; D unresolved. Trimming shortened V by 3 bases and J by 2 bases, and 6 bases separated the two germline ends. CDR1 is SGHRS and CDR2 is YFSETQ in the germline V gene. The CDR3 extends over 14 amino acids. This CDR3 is CASSSVAGANVLTF. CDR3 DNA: TGCGCCAGCAGCTCGGTGGCTGGGGCCAACGTCCTGACTTTC.

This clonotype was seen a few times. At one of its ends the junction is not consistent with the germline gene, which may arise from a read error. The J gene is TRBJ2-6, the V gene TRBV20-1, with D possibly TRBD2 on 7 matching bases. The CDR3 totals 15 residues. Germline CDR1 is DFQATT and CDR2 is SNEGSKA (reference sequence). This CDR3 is CSALDAARGANALTF. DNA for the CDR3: TGCAGTGCTTTAGATGCGGCACGGGGGGCCAACGCCCTGACTTTC.

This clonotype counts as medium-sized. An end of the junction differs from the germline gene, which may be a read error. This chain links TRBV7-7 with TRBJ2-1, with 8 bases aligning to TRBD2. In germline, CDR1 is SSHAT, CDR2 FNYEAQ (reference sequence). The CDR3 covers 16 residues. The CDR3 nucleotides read TGTGCTAGCAGCCCCGGACTAGCTGTCCTCTACAATGAGCAGTTCTTC. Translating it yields CASSPGLAVLYNEQFF. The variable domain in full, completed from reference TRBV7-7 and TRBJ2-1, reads GAGVSQSPRYKVTKRGQDVTLRCDPISSHATLYWYQQALGQGPEFLTYFNYEAQPDKSGLPSDRFSAERPEGSISTLTIQRTEQRDSAMYRCASSPGLAVLYNEQFFGPGTRLTVL.

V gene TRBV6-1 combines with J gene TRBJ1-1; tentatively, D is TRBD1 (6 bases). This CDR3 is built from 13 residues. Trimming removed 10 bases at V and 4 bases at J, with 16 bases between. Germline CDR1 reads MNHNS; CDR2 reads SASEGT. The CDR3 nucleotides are TGTGCCATCAGGGACACCCCGGGCACTGAAGCTTTCTTT. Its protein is CAIRDTPGTEAFF.

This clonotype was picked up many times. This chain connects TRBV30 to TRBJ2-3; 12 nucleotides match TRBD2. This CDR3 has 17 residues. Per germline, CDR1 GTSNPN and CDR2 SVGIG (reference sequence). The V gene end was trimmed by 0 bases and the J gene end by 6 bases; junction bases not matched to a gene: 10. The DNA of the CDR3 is TGTGCCTGGAGTGTCGGAGGGACTAGCGGGCCAGGGGATACGCAGTATTTT. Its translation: CAWSVGGTSGPGDTQYF.

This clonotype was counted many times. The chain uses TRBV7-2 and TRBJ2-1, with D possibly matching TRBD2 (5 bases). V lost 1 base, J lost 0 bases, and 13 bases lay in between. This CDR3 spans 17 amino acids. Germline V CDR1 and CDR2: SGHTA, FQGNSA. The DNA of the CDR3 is TGTGCCAGCAGCTTAGGGTGGGGAGTTCCCTCCTACAATGAGCAGTTCTTC. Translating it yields CASSLGWGVPSYNEQFF. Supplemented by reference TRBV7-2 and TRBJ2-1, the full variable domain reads GAGVSQSPSNKVTEKGKDVELRCDPISGHTALYWYRQSLGQGLEFLIYFQGNSAPDKSGLPSDRFSAERTGGSVSTLTIQRTQQEDSAVYLCASSLGWGVPSYNEQFFGPGTRLTVL.